One and the same sample provided the 8 T cell receptor beta chains below, sequenced in a study of T cell responses to AZD1222 COVID-19 vaccine. Assay used: immunoSEQ multiplex PCR; TCRdb lists only in-frame clones, some missing. This table has over 100,000 clones, approximately 91% appearing once. Sequences were derived from peripheral blood, sampled 28 days after the second AZD1222 dose. The source of these receptors is an adult who received the AZD1222 COVID-19 vaccine.

Regarding this clone: The sample contains more than one DNA sequence encoding this CDR3. V is TRBV4-1 and J is TRBJ1-1; D is undetermined. This CDR3 has 13 amino acids. Germline V gene lookup returns CDR1 MGHRA and CDR2 YSYEKL. Trimming left V 1 base short and J 4 bases short, with 7 bases between. CDR3 bases: TGCGCCAGCAGCCAAGTTGGTGCCACTGAAGCTTTCTTT. This codes for CASSQVGATEAFF.

This clone was observed once. This sequence joins TRBV18 and TRBJ2-5, with 7 bases that match TRBD2. Trimming removed 5 bases from V and 2 bases from J; junction bases left unmatched: 5. The CDR3 contains 14 residues. The germline V gene has CDR1 KGHSH and CDR2 LQKENI. CDR3 DNA sequence: TGTGCCAGCTCAGGGAGGGCTCTTCAAGAGACCCAGTACTTC. This sequence encodes CASSGRALQETQYF.

This clone has a single count. This sample also contains other DNA sequences that code for the same CDR3. This rearrangement joins TRBV27 to TRBJ2-1, with TRBD2 matching over 9 bases. V gave up 5 bases and J gave up 3 bases; unmatched junction bases: 5. Germline assignment: CDR1 MNHEY and CDR2 SMNVEV (reference sequence). The CDR3 contains 15 residues. The CDR3: CASSLQTSGYNEQFF. The CDR3 DNA reads TGTGCCAGCAGTCTCCAGACTAGCGGCTACAATGAGCAGTTCTTC.

The table lists this clone with a few counts. The rearrangement uses TRBV6-2 or TRBV6-3 and TRBJ1-1; D uncertain. The V end lost 5 bases, the J end lost 1 base, and 8 bases lay between the germline ends. Germline CDR1 and CDR2: MNHEY and SVGEGT. The CDR3 length is 13 residues. CDR3 sequence reads: CASSQVENTEAFF. The CDR3 coding sequence is TGTGCCAGCAGTCAAGTAGAGAACACTGAAGCTTTCTTT.

The chain recombines TRBV5-5 with TRBJ2-1, with 8 nucleotides matching TRBD2. The CDR3 totals 15 residues. Germline lookup yields CDR1 SGHKS and CDR2 YYEKEE (reference sequence). Losses at the gene ends were 0 bases for V and 4 bases for J; bases not matched to a gene: 3. Here the CDR3 DNA reads TGTGCCAGCAGCTTGGGACTAGCGCAATACAATGAGCAGTTCTTC. Translating gives CASSLGLAQYNEQFF.

The chain carries TRBV19 and TRBJ1-6, with a tentative D call TRBD1 (5 bases). The CDR3 sequence is 15 residues long. Germline V gene data show CDR1 as LNHDA and CDR2 as SQIVND (reference sequence). V dropped 3 bases and J dropped 10 bases, with 16 bases sitting between them. Here the CDR3 DNA reads TGTGCCAGTAGTATTGGTCCCCCGGGGCCGTCACCCCTCCACTTT. Amino acid sequence: CASSIGPPGPSPLHF.

This clone was picked up one time. The V gene is TRBV28, the J gene TRBJ1-5, with TRBD1 matching 7 bases. Germline values: CDR1 MDHEN, CDR2 SYDVKM. This CDR3 has 15 amino acids. The junction had 7 bases not matched to a gene; V was cut back by 3 bases and J by 5 bases. CDR3 in amino acids: CASSFFGQGDQPQHF. The DNA for the CDR3 is TGTGCCAGCAGTTTTTTTGGCCAGGGGGATCAGCCCCAGCATTTT. Full variable domain (outside the CDR3, taken from reference TRBV28 and TRBJ1-5): DVKVTQSSRYLVKRTGEKVFLECVQDMDHENMFWYRQDPGLGLRLIYFSYDVKMKEKGDIPEGYSVSREKKERFSLILESASTNQTSMYLCASSFFGQGDQPQHFGDGTRLSIL.

The rearrangement links TRBV6-1 to TRBJ2-3, with 7 nucleotides matching TRBD1. Germline loops: CDR1 MNHNS, CDR2 SASEGT. This CDR3 is 14 amino acids long. With V trimmed by 3 bases and J by 4 bases, 4 bases remained unmatched. In DNA, the CDR3 is TGTGCCAGCAGTGATGGTCAGGGGGCAGATACGCAGTATTTT. It codes for CASSDGQGADTQYF.